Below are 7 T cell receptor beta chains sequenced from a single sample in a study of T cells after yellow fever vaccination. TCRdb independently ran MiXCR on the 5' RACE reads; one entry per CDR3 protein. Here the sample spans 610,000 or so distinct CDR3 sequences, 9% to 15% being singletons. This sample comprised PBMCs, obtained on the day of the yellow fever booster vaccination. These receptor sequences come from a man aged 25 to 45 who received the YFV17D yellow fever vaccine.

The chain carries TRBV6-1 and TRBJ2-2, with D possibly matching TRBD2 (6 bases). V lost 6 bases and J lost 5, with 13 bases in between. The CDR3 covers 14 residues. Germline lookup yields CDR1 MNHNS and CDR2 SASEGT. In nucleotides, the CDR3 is TGTGCCAGCAGGCCCGCGGAGGGTACCGGGGAGCTGTTTTTT. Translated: CASRPAEGTGELFF.

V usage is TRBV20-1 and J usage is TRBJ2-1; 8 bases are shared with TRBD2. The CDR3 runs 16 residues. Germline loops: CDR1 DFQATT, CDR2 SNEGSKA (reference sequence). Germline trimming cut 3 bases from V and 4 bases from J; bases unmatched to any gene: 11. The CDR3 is CSARERESLLYNEQFF. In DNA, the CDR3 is TGCAGTGCTAGGGAGCGGGAGTCCCTACTTTACAATGAGCAGTTCTTC.

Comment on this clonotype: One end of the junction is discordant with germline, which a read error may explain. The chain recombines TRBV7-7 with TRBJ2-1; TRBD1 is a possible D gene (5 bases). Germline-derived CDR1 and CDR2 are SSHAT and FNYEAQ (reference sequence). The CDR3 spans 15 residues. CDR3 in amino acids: CASSQGYSPFNEQFF. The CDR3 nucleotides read TGTGCTAGCAGCCAGGGTTACTCCCCGTTCAATGAGCAGTTCTTC.

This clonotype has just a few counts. The CDR3 region is CATSRGQGSPNQPQHF. The CDR3 region has the DNA TGTGCCACCAGCAGAGGACAGGGGAGCCCCAATCAGCCCCAGCATTTT. The chain carries TRBV15 and TRBJ1-5; 8 bases map to TRBD1. The CDR3 runs to 16 residues. Losses at the gene ends were 1 base for V and 3 bases for J; bases not matched to a gene: 5. Germline values: CDR1 LNHNV, CDR2 YYDKDF (reference sequence).

The CDR3: CASSLAGAFGGELFF. The CDR3 DNA is TGTGCCAGCAGCTTAGCGGGAGCGTTTGGCGGGGAGCTGTTTTTT. The J gene is TRBJ2-2, the V gene TRBV5-6; 8 nucleotides align to TRBD2. CDR3 length equals 15 residues. V shed 2 bases and J 7 bases; nucleotides not matched to a gene: 7. Germline CDR1 reads SGHDT; CDR2 reads YYEEEE.

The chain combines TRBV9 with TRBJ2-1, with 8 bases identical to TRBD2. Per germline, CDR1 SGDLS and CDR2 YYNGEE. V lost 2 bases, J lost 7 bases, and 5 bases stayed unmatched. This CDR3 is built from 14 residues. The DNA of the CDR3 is TGTGCCAGCAGCGTCAGCGGGAGTTTAAATGAGCAGTTCTTC. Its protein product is CASSVSGSLNEQFF. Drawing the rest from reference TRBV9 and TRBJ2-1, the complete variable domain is DSGVTQTPKHLITATGQRVTLRCSPRSGDLSVYWYQQSLDQGLQFLIQYYNGEERAKGNILERFSAQQFPDLHSELNLSSLELGDSALYFCASSVSGSLNEQFFGPGTRLTVL.

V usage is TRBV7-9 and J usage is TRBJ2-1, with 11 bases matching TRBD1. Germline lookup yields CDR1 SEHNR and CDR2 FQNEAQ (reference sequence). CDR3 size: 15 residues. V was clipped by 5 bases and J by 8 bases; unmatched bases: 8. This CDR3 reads CASSTPGQGVYEQFF. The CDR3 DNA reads TGTGCCAGCAGCACTCCGGGACAGGGGGTATATGAGCAGTTCTTC.